This T cell receptor (beta chain) was obtained from a study of OX40 agonist ivuxolimab in advanced cancers. Study-level findings and limits: There were, on average, more expanded clones in CD8+ T cells than in CD4+. Expanded peripheral T cell antigen specificity was not determined. Blood T cells, both CD4+ and CD8+, expanded clonally by week 6 at 0.1 to 3.0 mg/kg. Among patients with partial responses at 0.1-3.0 mg/kg, clonal expansion was among the lowest.

Germline values: CDR1 MNHNS, CDR2 SASEGT. The V gene end was trimmed by 1 base and the J gene end by 6 bases; junction bases not matched to a gene: 3. The CDR3 spans 16 residues. The method was immunoSEQ multiplex PCR; TCRdb's version includes in-frame clones alone and lacks a portion of them. The table includes roughly 48,000 clones, 70% to 90% detected once. Turning to this clone: No antigen is known for it.

V usage is TRBV6-1 and J usage is TRBJ1-6; 10 bases are a match to TRBD1. The TCR originated in an adult with an advanced solid tumor such as melanoma, head and neck, liver or kidney cancer. The sample here was CD4+ or CD8+ T cells sorted from blood, taken in a trial of the OX40 agonist ivuxolimab. The CDR3 region is CASSEGGQGINSPLHF. As DNA, the CDR3 is TGTGCCAGCAGTGAAGGGGGACAGGGGATTAATTCACCCCTCCACTTT.